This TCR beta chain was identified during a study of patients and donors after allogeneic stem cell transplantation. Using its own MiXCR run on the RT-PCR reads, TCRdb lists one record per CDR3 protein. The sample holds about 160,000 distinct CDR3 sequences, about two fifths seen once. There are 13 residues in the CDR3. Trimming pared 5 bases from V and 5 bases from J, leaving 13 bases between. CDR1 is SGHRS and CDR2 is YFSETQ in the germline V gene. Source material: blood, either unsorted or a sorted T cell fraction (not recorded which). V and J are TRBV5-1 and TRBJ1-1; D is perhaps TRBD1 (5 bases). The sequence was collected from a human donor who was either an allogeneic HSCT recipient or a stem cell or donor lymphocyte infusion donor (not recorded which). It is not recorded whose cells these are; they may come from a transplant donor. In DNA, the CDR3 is TGCGCCAGCAGTTCGGGACTCCCGACTGAAGCTTTCTTT. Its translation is CASSSGLPTEAFF. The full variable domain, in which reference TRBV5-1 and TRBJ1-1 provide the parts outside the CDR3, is KAGVTQTPRYLIKTRGQQVTLSCSPISGHRSVSWYQQTPGQGLQFLFEYFSETQRNKGNFPGRFSGRQFSNSRSEMNVSTLELGDSALYLCASSSGLPTEAFFGQGTRLTVV.